What follows is one T cell receptor (beta chain) and its context. A second PCR of 7 to 11 cycles used a sample-barcoded 5' primer and a J-beta primer mix. TCRdb ran MiXCR on the 5' RACE reads and lists one entry per CDR3 protein. There are about 380,000 distinct CDR3 sequences in the sample; roughly half occur only once, and under 65% lies in the top ten. The data derive from a study of blood T cells in healthy people across ages. CDR1 is SGHRS and CDR2 is YFSETQ in the germline V gene. After removal of 0 bases from V and 0 bases from J, the junction contained 10 bases not matched to a gene. The CDR3 has 18 residues.

Input material: blood. The rearrangement uses TRBV5-1 and TRBJ1-2; TRBD1 aligns across 8 bases. The sequence derives from a man in his sixties in good health. The CDR3 coding sequence is TGCGCCAGCAGCTTGGGGGACAGGCTGTCGTCGGCTAACTATGGCTACACCTTC. Translating gives CASSLGDRLSSANYGYTF.